This T cell receptor (beta chain) emerged from a study of T cells in tuberculosis. Notes on the study in general: GMM-specific TCRs were nearer to active tuberculosis alpha repertoires, suggesting expansion.

V was clipped by 0 bases and J by 6 bases; unmatched bases: 2. Germline CDR1 is GTSNPN and CDR2 is SVGIG (reference sequence). This CDR3 is built from 12 residues. Time point in this sample: new active TB diagnosis, blood taken before or within 7 days of starting treatment. On this clone itself: The antigen remains undetermined.

Sequenced by immunoSEQ multiplex PCR; TCRdb stores in-frame clones only, minus some. Altogether over 30,000 clones are present, 93% being singletons, with the ten largest covering about 10%. Specimen: PBMCs, collected at tuberculosis diagnosis. The V gene is TRBV30, the J gene TRBJ2-7, with 7 bases fitting TRBD2. This TCR derives from an adult with tuberculosis. DNA for the CDR3: TGTGCCTGGAGTGTAGCGGGGCGCGAGCAGTACTTC. Residues: CAWSVAGREQYF.